This T cell receptor beta chain was sequenced for a study of blood T cells in healthy people across ages. Broader study findings: Changes in expanded clonotypes were possibly confounded, as the CMV status of donors was unknown.

The study isolated at least 7 million PBMCs from each sample. Total RNA was extracted at no less than 5.5 micrograms per sample. In regard to this clonotype: The antigen is not known.

This CDR3 has 18 residues. Germline lookup yields CDR1 DFQATT and CDR2 SNEGSKA (reference sequence). V was clipped by 0 bases and J by 3 bases; unmatched bases: 14. A second roughly 6 to 11 cycle PCR used barcoded and J-beta primers. All samples gave at least 2.5 million CDR3-containing paired-end reads. From the 5' RACE reads, TCRdb called clonotypes with MiXCR, one entry per CDR3 protein. This table holds roughly 860,000 distinct CDR3 sequences, approximately 65% found once. The chain is built from TRBV20-1 and TRBJ2-1, with 7 positions matching TRBD2. The sequencing sample was made of blood. The receptor comes from a man in his thirties or forties in good health. CDR3 nucleotides: TGCAGTGCTAGAGATTTTGCGGCGGGAAGCGGGGACTACAATGAGCAGTTCTTC. Translated, it gives CSARDFAAGSGDYNEQFF.